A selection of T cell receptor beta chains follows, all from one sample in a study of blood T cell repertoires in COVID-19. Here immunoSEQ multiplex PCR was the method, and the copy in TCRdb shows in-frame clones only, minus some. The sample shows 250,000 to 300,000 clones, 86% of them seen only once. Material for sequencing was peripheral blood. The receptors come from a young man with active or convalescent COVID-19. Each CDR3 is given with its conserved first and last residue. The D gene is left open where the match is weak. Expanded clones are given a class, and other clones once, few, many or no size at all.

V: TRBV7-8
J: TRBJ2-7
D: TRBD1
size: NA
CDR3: CASSSQDRVSYEQYF
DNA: TGTGCCAGCAGCTCGCAAGACAGGGTTTCCTACGAGCAGTACTTC

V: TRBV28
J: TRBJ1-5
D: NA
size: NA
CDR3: CASSSPGNQPQHF
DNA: TGTGCCAGCAGCTCTCCCGGGAACCAGCCCCAGCATTTT

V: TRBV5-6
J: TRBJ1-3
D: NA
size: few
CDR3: CASSSTRISGNTIYF
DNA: TGTGCCAGCAGTTCCACACGCATCTCTGGAAACACCATATATTTT

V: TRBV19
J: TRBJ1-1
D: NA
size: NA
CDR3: CASSTRAPGEAFF
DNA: TGTGCCAGTAGCACCAGGGCCCCAGGGGAAGCTTTCTTT

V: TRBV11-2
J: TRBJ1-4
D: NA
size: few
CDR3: CASSLRGGTVSTNEKLFF
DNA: TGTGCCAGCAGCTTAAGGGGCGGGACGGTATCAACTAATGAAAAACTGTTTTTT

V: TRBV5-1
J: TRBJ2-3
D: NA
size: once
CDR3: CASSVRGGGDLADTQYF
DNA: TGCGCCAGCAGCGTCCGAGGGGGCGGGGACCTGGCTGATACGCAGTATTTT

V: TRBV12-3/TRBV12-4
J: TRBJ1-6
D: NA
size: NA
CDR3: CASSGTRNSPLHF
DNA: TGTGCCAGTTCCGGTACGAGAAATTCACCCCTCCACTTT

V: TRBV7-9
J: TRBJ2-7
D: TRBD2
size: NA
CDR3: CASRPTSGSYEQYF
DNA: TGTGCCAGCAGACCAACTAGCGGCTCCTACGAGCAGTACTTC

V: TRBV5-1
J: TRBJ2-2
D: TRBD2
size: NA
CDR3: CASSWSGLASTGELFF
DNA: TGCGCCAGCAGCTGGTCGGGACTAGCTTCGACCGGGGAGCTGTTTTTT

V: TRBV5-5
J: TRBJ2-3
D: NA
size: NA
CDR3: CASSPLAVPSGDTQYF
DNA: TGTGCCAGCAGCCCCCTTGCGGTCCCAAGTGGAGATACGCAGTATTTT

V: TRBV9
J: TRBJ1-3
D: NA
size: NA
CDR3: CASSGRGHSGNTIYF
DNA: TGTGCCAGCAGCGGGCGGGGCCACTCTGGAAACACCATATATTTT

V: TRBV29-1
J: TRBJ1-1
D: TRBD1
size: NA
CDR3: CSVRTGDSTMNTEAFF
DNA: TGCAGCGTTCGGACGGGGGACAGTACCATGAACACTGAAGCTTTCTTT

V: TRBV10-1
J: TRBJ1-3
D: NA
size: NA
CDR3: CASSESGVGNTIYF
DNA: TGCGCCAGCAGTGAGTCAGGGGTTGGAAACACCATATATTTT

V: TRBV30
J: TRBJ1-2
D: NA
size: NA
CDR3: CAWSAGLWYGYTF
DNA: TGTGCCTGGAGTGCGGGACTTTGGTATGGCTACACCTTC

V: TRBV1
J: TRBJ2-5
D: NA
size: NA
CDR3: CTSSWVAGVRFIAQETQYF
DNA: TGCACCAGCAGCTGGGTAGCGGGGGTTAGGTTCATCGCCCAAGAGACCCAGTACTTC

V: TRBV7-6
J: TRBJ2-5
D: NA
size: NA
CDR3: CASSLGGGVLETQYF
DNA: TGTGCCAGCAGCTTAGGAGGGGGGGTCCTCGAGACCCAGTACTTC

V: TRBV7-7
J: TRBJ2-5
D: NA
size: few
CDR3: CASSLGGTDQETQYF
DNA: TGTGCCAGCAGCTTAGGCGGGACAGACCAAGAGACCCAGTACTTC

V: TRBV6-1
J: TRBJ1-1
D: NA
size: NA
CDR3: CASSEADSIRAFF
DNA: TGTGCCAGCAGTGAAGCTGACAGTATCCGAGCTTTCTTT

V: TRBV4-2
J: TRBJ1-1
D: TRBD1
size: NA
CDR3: CASSQRTGSNTEAFF
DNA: TGTGCCAGCAGCCAACGGACAGGGTCGAATACTGAAGCTTTCTTT

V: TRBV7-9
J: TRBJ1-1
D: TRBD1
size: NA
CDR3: CASSLGRDRKNTEAFF
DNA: TGTGCCAGCAGCTTAGGCCGGGACAGGAAAAACACTGAAGCTTTCTTT

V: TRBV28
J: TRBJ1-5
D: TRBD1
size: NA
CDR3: CASSFLDRDNQPQHF
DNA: TGTGCCAGCAGTTTCTTGGACAGGGACAATCAGCCCCAGCATTTT

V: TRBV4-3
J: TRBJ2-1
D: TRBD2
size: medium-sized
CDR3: CASSSLGLAEPWNEQFF
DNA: TGCGCCAGCAGCTCCCTTGGACTAGCGGAACCTTGGAATGAGCAGTTCTTC

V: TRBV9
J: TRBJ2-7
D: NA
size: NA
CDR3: CASGRDSYEQYF
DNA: TGTGCCAGCGGCAGGGACTCCTACGAGCAGTACTTC

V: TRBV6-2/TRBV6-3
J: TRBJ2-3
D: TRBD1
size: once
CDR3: CASSRDRVTDTQYF
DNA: TGTGCCAGCAGTCGGGACAGAGTCACAGATACGCAGTATTTT

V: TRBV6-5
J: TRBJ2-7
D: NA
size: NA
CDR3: CASSSDTAYEQYF
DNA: TGTGCCAGCAGTTCGGACACCGCCTACGAGCAGTACTTC

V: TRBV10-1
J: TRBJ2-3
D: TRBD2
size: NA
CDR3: CASSGGLAGGGDTQYF
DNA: TGCGCCAGCAGTGGTGGACTAGCGGGGGGCGGGGATACGCAGTATTTT

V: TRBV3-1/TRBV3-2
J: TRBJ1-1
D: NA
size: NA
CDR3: CASSQDSRGGLNTEAFF
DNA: TGTGCCAGCAGCCAAGATTCCAGGGGCGGTTTGAACACTGAAGCTTTCTTT

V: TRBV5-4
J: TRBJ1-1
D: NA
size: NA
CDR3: CASSLGAGYNTEAFF
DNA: TGTGCCAGCAGCTTGGGGGCAGGGTATAACACTGAAGCTTTCTTT

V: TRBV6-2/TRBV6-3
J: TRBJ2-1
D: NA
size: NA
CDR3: CASSQVGEQFF
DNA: TGTGCCAGCAGTCAGGTGGGTGAGCAGTTCTTC

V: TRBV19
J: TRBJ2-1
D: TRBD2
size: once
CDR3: CASSIDLLGGGAYNEQFF
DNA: TGTGCCAGTAGTATAGATCTGTTGGGCGGGGGGGCCTACAATGAGCAGTTCTTC

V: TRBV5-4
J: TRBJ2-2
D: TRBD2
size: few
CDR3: CASSSGGTNTGELFF
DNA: TGTGCCAGCAGCAGCGGGGGGACAAACACCGGGGAGCTGTTTTTT

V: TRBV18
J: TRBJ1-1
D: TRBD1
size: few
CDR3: CASSPRLTGADTEAFF
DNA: TGTGCCAGCTCACCCAGACTGACAGGGGCCGACACTGAAGCTTTCTTT

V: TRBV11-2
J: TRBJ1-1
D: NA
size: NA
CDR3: CASSSERRGGMNTEAFF
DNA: TGTGCCAGCAGCTCTGAAAGAAGGGGTGGAATGAACACTGAAGCTTTCTTT

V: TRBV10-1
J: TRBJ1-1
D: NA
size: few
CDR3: CASSEAGVEIAFF
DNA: TGCGCCAGCAGTGAGGCGGGTGTAGAGATCGCTTTCTTT

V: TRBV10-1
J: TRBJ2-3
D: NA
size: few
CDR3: CASSEGAQVTDTQYF
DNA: TGCGCCAGCAGTGAAGGGGCGCAGGTCACAGATACGCAGTATTTT

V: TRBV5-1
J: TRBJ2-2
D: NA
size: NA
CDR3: CASSLPTPNTGELFF
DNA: TGCGCCAGCAGCTTACCGACACCGAACACCGGGGAGCTGTTTTTT

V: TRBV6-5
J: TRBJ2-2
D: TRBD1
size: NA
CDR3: CASRDRVAGELFF
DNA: TGTGCCAGCAGGGACAGGGTAGCCGGGGAGCTGTTTTTT

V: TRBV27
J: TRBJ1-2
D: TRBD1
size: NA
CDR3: CASSLWPRDREGYTF
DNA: TGTGCCAGCAGTTTGTGGCCTCGGGACAGGGAAGGCTACACCTTC

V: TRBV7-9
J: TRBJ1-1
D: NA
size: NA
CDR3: CASSNIPLEAFF
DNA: TGTGCCAGCAGCAATATCCCCCTTGAAGCTTTCTTT

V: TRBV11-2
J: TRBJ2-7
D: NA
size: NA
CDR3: CASSLVRGDREQYF
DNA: TGTGCCAGCAGCTTAGTCAGGGGGGACCGCGAGCAGTACTTC

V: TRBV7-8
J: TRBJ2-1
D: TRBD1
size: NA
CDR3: CASSPRGTGVDEQFF
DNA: TGTGCCAGCAGCCCCAGAGGGACAGGGGTGGATGAGCAGTTCTTC

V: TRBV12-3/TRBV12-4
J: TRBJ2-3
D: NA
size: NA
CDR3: CASSFGSTDTQYF
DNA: TGTGCCAGCAGTTTCGGGAGCACAGATACGCAGTATTTT

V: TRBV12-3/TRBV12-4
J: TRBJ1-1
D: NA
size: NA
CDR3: CASRIREDTEAFF
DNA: TGTGCCAGCAGGATCAGGGAGGACACTGAAGCTTTCTTT

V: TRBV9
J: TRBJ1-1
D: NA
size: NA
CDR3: CASTKVGDTEAFF
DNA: TGTGCCAGCACCAAGGTCGGGGACACTGAAGCTTTCTTT

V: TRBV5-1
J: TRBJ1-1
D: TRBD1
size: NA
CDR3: CASGTEGQGYTEAFF
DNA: TGCGCCAGCGGGACTGAAGGACAGGGATACACTGAAGCTTTCTTT

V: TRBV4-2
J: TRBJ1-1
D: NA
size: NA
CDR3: CASSQASGDEAFF
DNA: TGTGCCAGCAGCCAAGCCTCAGGGGATGAGGCTTTCTTT

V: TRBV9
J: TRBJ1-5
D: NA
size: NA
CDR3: CASSLGPREPQHF
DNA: TGTGCCAGCAGCTTAGGGCCCAGGGAGCCCCAGCATTTT

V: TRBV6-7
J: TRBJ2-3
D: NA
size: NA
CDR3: CASKGLSAPGADTQYF
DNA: TGTGCCAGCAAGGGTCTCTCGGCCCCCGGGGCAGATACGCAGTATTTT

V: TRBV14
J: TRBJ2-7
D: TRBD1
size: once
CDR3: CASSQAIKTGVSSYEQYF
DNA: TGTGCCAGCAGCCAGGCTATTAAAACAGGGGTATCTTCCTACGAGCAGTACTTC

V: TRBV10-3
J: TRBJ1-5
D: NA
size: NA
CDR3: CAISEGTRNQPQHF
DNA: TGTGCCATCAGTGAGGGGACACGTAATCAGCCCCAGCATTTT

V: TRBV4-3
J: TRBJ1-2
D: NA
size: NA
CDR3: CASSQDSAGVGGYTF
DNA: TGCGCCAGCAGCCAAGATAGCGCAGGGGTGGGTGGCTACACCTTC

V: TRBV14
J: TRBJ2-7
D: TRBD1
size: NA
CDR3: CASSQGRDRVYF
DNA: TGTGCCAGCAGCCAAGGGAGGGACAGGGTCTACTTC

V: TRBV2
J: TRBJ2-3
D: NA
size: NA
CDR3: CASSDSFGTDTQYF
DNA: TGTGCCAGCAGTGATAGCTTCGGGACAGATACGCAGTATTTT

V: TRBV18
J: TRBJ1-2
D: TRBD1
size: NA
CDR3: CASSPEGAVNGYTF
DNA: TGTGCCAGCTCACCGGAGGGGGCTGTGAATGGCTACACCTTC

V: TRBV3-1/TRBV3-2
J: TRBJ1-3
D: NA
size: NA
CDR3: CASSQDRRRSGNTIYF
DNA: TGTGCCAGCAGCCAAGATCGGAGGCGCTCTGGAAACACCATATATTTT

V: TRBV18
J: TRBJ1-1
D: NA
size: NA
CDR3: CASSPDLNTEAFF
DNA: TGTGCCAGCTCACCGGACTTGAACACTGAAGCTTTCTTT